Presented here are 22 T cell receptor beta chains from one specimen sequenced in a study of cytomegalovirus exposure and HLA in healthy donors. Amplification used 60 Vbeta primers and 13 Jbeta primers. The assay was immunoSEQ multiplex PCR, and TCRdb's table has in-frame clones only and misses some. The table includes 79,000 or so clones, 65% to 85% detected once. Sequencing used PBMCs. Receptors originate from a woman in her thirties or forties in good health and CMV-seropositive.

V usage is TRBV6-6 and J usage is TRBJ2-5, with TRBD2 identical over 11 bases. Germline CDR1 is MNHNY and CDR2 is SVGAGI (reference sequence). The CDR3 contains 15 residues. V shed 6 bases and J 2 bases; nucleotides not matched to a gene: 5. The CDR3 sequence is CASRLTSGVQETQYF. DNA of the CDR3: TGTGCCAGCAGGCTGACTAGCGGGGTGCAAGAGACCCAGTACTTC.

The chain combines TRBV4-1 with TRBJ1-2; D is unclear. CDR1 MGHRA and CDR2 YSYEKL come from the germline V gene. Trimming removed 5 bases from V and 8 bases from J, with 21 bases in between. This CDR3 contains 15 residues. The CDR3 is CASSARPISAGGYTF. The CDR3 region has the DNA TGCGCCAGCAGCGCCAGGCCTATCTCGGCGGGAGGCTACACCTTC.

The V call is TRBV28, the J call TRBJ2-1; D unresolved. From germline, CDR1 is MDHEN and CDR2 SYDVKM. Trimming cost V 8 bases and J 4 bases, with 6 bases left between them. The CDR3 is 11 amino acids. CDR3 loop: CASLGYNEQFF. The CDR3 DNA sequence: TGTGCCAGCCTCGGGTACAATGAGCAGTTCTTC.

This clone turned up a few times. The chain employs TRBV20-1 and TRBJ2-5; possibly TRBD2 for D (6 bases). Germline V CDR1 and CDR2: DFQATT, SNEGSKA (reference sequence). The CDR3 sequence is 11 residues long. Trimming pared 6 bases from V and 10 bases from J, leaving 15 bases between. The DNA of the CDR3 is TGCAGTGCGGGGATGTCGGGGGTCCAGTACTTC. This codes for CSAGMSGVQYF.

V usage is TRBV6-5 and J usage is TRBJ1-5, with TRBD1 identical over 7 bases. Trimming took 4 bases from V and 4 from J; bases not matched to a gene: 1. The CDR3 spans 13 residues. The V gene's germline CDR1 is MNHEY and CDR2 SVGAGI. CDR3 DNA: TGTGCCAGCAGTTCAGGGGGAAATCAGCCCCAGCATTTT. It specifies CASSSGGNQPQHF.

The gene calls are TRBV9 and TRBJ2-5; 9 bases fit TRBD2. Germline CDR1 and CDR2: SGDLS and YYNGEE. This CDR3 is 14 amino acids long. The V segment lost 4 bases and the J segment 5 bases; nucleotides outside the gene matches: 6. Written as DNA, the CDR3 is TGTGCCAGCAGCACCGCGGGGGGGCTTGAGACCCAGTACTTC. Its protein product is CASSTAGGLETQYF.

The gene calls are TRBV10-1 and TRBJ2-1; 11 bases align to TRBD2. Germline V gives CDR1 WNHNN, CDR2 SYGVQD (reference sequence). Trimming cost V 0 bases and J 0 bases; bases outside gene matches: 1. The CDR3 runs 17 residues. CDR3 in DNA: TGCGCCAGCAGTGAGTCTACTAGCGGGAGCTCCTACAATGAGCAGTTCTTC. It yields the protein CASSESTSGSSYNEQFF.

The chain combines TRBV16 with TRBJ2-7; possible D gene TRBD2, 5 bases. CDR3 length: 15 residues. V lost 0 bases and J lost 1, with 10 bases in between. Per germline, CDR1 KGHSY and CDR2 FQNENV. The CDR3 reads CASSQSFRGSYEQYF. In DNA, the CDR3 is TGTGCCAGCAGCCAATCTTTCCGGGGATCCTACGAGCAGTACTTC. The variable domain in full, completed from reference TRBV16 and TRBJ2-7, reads GEEVAQTPKHLVRGEGQKAKLYCAPIKGHSYVFWYQQVLKNEFKFLISFQNENVFDETGMPKERFSAKCLPNSPCSLEIQATKLEDSAVYFCASSQSFRGSYEQYFGPGTRLTVT.

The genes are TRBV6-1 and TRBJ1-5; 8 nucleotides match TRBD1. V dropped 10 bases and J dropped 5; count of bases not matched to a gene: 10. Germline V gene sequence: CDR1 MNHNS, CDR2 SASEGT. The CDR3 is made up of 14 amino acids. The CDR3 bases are TGTGCCACCGCCGTTGGACAGGGAGATCAGCCCCAGCATTTT. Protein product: CATAVGQGDQPQHF.

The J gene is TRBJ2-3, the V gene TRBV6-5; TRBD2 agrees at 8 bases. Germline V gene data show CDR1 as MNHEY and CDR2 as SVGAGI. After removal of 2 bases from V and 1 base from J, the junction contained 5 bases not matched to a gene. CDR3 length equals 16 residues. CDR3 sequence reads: CASSYGRGARTDTQYF. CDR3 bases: TGTGCCAGCAGTTACGGGCGGGGGGCCCGCACAGATACGCAGTATTTT.

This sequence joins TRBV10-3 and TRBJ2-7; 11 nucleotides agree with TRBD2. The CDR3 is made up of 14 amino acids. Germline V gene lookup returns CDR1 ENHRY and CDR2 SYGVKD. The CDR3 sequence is CAVRGTSGTYEQYF. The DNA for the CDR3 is TGTGCAGTCAGGGGGACTAGCGGCACCTACGAGCAGTACTTC.

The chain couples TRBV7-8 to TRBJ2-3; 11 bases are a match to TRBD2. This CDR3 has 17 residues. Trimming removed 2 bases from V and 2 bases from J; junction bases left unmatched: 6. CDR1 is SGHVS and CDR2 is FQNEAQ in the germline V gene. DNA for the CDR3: TGTGCCAGCAGCTTATTGACTAGCGGGATAAACACAGATACGCAGTATTTT. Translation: CASSLLTSGINTDTQYF. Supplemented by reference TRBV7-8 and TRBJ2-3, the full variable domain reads GAGVSQSPRYKVAKRGQDVALRCDPISGHVSLFWYQQALGQGPEFLTYFQNEAQLDKSGLPSDRFFAERPEGSVSTLKIQRTQQEDSAVYLCASSLLTSGINTDTQYFGPGTRLTVL.

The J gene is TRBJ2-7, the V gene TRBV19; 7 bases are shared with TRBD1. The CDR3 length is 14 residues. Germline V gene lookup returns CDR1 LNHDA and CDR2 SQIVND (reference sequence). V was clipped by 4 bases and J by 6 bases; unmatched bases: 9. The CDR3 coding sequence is TGTGCCAGTAGTAGCCCGGAGACAGGGCGCGAGCAGTACTTC. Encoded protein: CASSSPETGREQYF.

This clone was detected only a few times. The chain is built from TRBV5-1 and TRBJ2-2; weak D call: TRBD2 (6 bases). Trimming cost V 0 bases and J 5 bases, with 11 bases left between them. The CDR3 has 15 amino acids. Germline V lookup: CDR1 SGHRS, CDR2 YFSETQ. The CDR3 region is CASSLGLGQTGELFF. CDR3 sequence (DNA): TGCGCCAGCAGCTTGGGACTAGGTCAAACCGGGGAGCTGTTTTTT.

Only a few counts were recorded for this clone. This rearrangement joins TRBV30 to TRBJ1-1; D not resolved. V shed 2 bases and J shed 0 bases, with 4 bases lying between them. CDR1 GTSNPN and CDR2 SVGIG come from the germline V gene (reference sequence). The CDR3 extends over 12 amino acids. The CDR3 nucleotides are TGTGCCTGGAGTCATCTGAACACTGAAGCTTTCTTT. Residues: CAWSHLNTEAFF.

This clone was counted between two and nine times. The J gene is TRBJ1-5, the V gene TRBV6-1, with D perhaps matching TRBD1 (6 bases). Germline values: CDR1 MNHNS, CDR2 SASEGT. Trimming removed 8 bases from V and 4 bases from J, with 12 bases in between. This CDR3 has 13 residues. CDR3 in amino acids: CASRDNGNQPQHF. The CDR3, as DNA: TGTGCCAGCCGGGACAACGGAAATCAGCCCCAGCATTTT.

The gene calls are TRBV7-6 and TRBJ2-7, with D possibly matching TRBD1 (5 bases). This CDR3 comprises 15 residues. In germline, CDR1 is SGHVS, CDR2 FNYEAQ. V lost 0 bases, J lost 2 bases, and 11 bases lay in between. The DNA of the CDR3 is TGTGCCAGCAGCTTAGCGCCGACAGCACCCTACGAGCAGTACTTC. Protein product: CASSLAPTAPYEQYF.

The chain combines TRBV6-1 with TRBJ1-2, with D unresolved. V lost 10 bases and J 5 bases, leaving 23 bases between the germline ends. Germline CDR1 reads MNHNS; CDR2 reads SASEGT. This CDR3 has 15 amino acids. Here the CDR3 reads CATRVPTVAIYGYTF. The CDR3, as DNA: TGTGCCACCCGGGTCCCCACGGTGGCCATATATGGCTACACCTTC.

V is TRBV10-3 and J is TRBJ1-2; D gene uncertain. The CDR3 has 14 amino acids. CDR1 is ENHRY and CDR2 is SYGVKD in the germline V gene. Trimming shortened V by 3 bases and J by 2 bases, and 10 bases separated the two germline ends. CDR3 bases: TGTGCCATCAGTGAAGGTGGAGGGAACTATGGCTACACCTTC. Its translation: CAISEGGGNYGYTF.

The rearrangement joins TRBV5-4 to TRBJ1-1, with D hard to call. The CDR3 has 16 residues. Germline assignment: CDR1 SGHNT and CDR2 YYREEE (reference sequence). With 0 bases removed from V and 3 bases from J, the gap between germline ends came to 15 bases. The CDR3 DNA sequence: TGTGCCAGCAGCTTGGCCGGGAGGGCCATCGACACTGAAGCTTTCTTT. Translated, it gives CASSLAGRAIDTEAFF.

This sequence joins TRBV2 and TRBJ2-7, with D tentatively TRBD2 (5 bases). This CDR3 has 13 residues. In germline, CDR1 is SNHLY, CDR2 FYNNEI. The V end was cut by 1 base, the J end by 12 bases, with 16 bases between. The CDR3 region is CASSEDPRGMRYF. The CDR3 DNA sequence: TGTGCCAGCAGTGAAGACCCCCGGGGTATGCGGTACTTC. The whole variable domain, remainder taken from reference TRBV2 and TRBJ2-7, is EPEVTQTPSHQVTQMGQEVILRCVPISNHLYFYWYRQILGQKVEFLVSFYNNEISEKSEIFDDQFSVERPDGSNFTLKIRSTKLEDSAMYFCASSEDPRGMRYFGPGTRLTVT.

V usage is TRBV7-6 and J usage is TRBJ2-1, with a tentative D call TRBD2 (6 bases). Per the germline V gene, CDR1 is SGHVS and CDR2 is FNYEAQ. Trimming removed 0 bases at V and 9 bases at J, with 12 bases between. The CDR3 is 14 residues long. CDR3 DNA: TGTGCCAGCAGCTTAGCAAGCGGGCGATTTGAGCAGTTCTTC. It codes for CASSLASGRFEQFF. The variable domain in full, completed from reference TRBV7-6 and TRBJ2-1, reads GAGVSQSPRYKVTKRGQDVALRCDPISGHVSLYWYRQALGQGPEFLTYFNYEAQQDKSGLPNDRFSAERPEGSISTLTIQRTEQRDSAMYRCASSLASGRFEQFFGPGTRLTVL.